The TCR beta chain under discussion was sequenced for a study of shared clonotypes between healthy human individuals. Broader study findings: Donor clonotype sharing was expected to depend on sequencing depth.

This table comes from immunoSEQ multiplex PCR, and its TCRdb copy is limited to in-frame clones, with some not included. This sample carries a few hundred thousand clones, around 81% of them seen once, and the ten largest clones take around 11%. As to this clone: Its antigen remains unknown.

V lost 3 bases, J lost 6 bases, and 11 bases stayed unmatched. Germline assignment: CDR1 GTSNPN and CDR2 SVGIG (reference sequence). This CDR3 spans 15 amino acids. The gene calls are TRBV30 and TRBJ2-1; TRBD1 agrees at 7 bases. This clonotype was sampled from a woman in her thirties or forties in good health. Some clones in this sample may be carry-over from other donors' samples. What was sequenced was PBMCs. CDR3 in amino acids: CAWRNPPHRGNEQFF. CDR3 sequence (DNA): TGTGCCTGGAGAAACCCCCCCCACAGGGGCAATGAGCAGTTCTTC.